This T cell receptor beta chain was sequenced in a study of Ad26.COV2.S vaccination and SARS-CoV-2 variants. Only in-frame clones appear in the TCRdb table, and some are missing; sequencing was by immunoSEQ multiplex PCR. Among hundreds of thousands of clones listed, 89% were seen once. Sample treatment: some 20 received Ad26.COV2.S at low or high dose, single or two shots; five or six received placebo; per-sample allocation not given. At day 63 after the first vaccine or placebo injection, samples were drawn. V lost 4 bases and J lost 0, with 8 bases in between. This CDR3 contains 13 residues. Germline V gene sequence: CDR1 SQVTM, CDR2 ANQGSEA.

This sequence originates from a person aged 18-65 years who received the Ad26.COV2.S COVID-19 vaccine or a placebo. The V call is TRBV29-1, the J call TRBJ2-3, with D perhaps matching TRBD1 or TRBD2 (6 bases each). Sample: peripheral blood, taken in a trial of Ad26.COV2.S vaccine versus placebo. The CDR3 here is CSVGGASTDTQYF. The CDR3 nucleotides read TGCAGCGTTGGGGGGGCTAGCACAGATACGCAGTATTTT.